Listed here is a single T cell receptor beta chain. Its antigen is undetermined. The CDR3 extends over 12 amino acids. CDR1 SQVTM and CDR2 ANQGSEA come from the germline V gene. This sample was included in a study of post-analysis software for immune sequencing data. Study-wide results and caveats: Five or six TRBV segments were significantly more frequent in patients than in controls. TRBV5-6, TRBV5-1 and TRBV20-1 were among these segments.

cDNA libraries of TCR beta carried unique molecular identifiers. TCRdb re-analysed the PCR reads in MiXCR, keeping a single row per CDR3 protein. This table holds 650,000 to 850,000 distinct CDR3 sequences, approximately 50% found once. The gene calls are TRBV29-1 and TRBJ2-1; D may be TRBD1 or TRBD2 (7 bases each). The assigned J gene may be wrong: the sequence end matches TRBJ2-7 better. The specimen was blood. The sequence came from a girl aged 5-17 years with multiple sclerosis. In DNA form, the CDR3 reads TGCAGCGCAGGGGGAGGGTGGAACGAGCAGTACTTC. Translation gives CSAGGGWNEQYF.